These 21 T cell receptor beta chains originate from one sample sequenced in a study of T cell repertoires in cytomegalovirus infection. One entry per CDR3 protein, called by TCRdb with MiXCR from the reads. The sample has hundreds of thousands of distinct CDR3 sequences; 31% are singletons. No antigen has been assigned to these receptors. This sample comprised cultured CD8+ T cells from PBMCs, obtained from culture after CMV antigen stimulation. All receptors derive from a human donor in good health (CMV status not recorded). Some clones in this sample may be carry-over from other donors' samples.

V gene TRBV19 combines with J gene TRBJ2-1; the D call may be TRBD1 or TRBD2 (5 bases each). Trimming removed 8 bases from V and 6 bases from J, with 17 bases in between. The CDR3 has 14 amino acids. Germline V gives CDR1 LNHDA, CDR2 SQIVND (reference sequence). The CDR3 nucleotides read TGTGCCAGTCAGACAAGGGGCGAGGGCAATGAGCAGTTCTTC. This codes for CASQTRGEGNEQFF.

The chain joins TRBV5-5 to TRBJ2-1; D tentatively reads TRBD1 or TRBD2 (5 bases each). Germline V gene lookup returns CDR1 SGHKS and CDR2 YYEKEE (reference sequence). The V gene lost 1 base and the J gene lost 8 bases, with 13 bases spanning the gap. The CDR3 totals 14 residues. DNA for the CDR3: TGTGCCAGCAGCTTGCCGGGACCCCAAGATGAGCAGTTCTTC. Translation gives CASSLPGPQDEQFF. Variable domain in full (rest from reference TRBV5-5 and TRBJ2-1): DAGVTQSPTHLIKTRGQQVTLRCSPISGHKSVSWYQQVLGQGPQFIFQYYEKEERGRGNFPDRFSARQFPNYSSELNVNALLLGDSALYLCASSLPGPQDEQFFGPGTRLTVL.

This clonotype was seen just once. At one end, the junction sequence differs from germline, possibly due to a read error. The chain uses TRBV23-1 and TRBJ1-2; tentatively, D is TRBD1 (5 bases). TRBV23-1 falls under the ORF class, with uncertain function. CDR3 size: 16 residues. The CDR3 here is CASSQPTVPLGYDYTF. CDR3 in DNA: TGCGCCAGCAGTCAACCGACAGTCCCCTTGGGCTATGACTACACCTTC.

This clonotype was picked up many times. The chain uses TRBV19 and TRBJ1-5, with no clear D. The V gene lost 7 bases and the J gene lost 0 bases, with 13 bases spanning the gap. The CDR3 covers 15 residues. Germline CDR1 reads LNHDA; CDR2 reads SQIVND (reference sequence). CDR3 bases: TGTGCCAGTACCCTTGACCGAAATAGCAATCAGCCCCAGCATTTT. Translation gives CASTLDRNSNQPQHF.

The chain employs TRBV6-6 and TRBJ2-7; TRBD2 might be the D (5 bases). Trimming pared 2 bases from V and 1 base from J, leaving 9 bases between. The CDR3 spans 14 residues. CDR1 is MNHNY, CDR2 SVGAGI, per germline (reference sequence). CDR3 coding DNA: TGTGCCAGCAGTTACGCGGACTCATCCTACGAGCAGTACTTC. This sequence encodes CASSYADSSYEQYF.

The CDR3 DNA sequence: TGTGCCAGCAGCTTAGGGACAGGGGATTCCCACGAGCAGTACTTC. Protein sequence: CASSLGTGDSHEQYF. This chain joins TRBV7-6 and TRBJ2-7; 9 positions match TRBD1. This CDR3 is built from 15 residues. Germline trimming cut 1 base from V and 5 bases from J; bases unmatched to any gene: 6. Germline CDR1 reads SGHVS; CDR2 reads FNYEAQ. The whole variable domain, filled in from reference TRBV7-6 and TRBJ2-7, reads GAGVSQSPRYKVTKRGQDVALRCDPISGHVSLYWYRQALGQGPEFLTYFNYEAQQDKSGLPNDRFSAERPEGSISTLTIQRTEQRDSAMYRCASSLGTGDSHEQYFGPGTRLTVT.

The table lists this clonotype with a few counts. The chain uses TRBV7-2 and TRBJ1-6; possible D gene TRBD1, 6 bases. Germline V lookup: CDR1 SGHTA, CDR2 FQGNSA. The CDR3 contains 15 residues. The V and J ends lost 1 base and 8 bases respectively, with 12 bases between them. The CDR3 DNA is TGTGCCAGCAGCTTAGGGAGGACAGCCGATTCACCCCTCCACTTT. Encoded protein: CASSLGRTADSPLHF.

This clonotype was seen a handful of times. The chain's CDR3 is CASSYGTEDSPLHF. Written as DNA, the CDR3 is TGTGCCAGCAGTTATGGGACAGAGGATTCACCCCTCCACTTT. The V and J genes are TRBV27 and TRBJ1-6, with TRBD1 matching 7 bases. Trimming cost V 4 bases and J 8 bases; bases outside gene matches: 5. This CDR3 is built from 14 residues. Germline V CDR1 and CDR2: MNHEY, SMNVEV (reference sequence).

This clonotype was seen only a few times. The J gene is TRBJ2-3, the V gene TRBV6-1, with 7 bases identical to TRBD2. V shed 7 bases and J 2 bases; nucleotides not matched to a gene: 6. In germline, CDR1 is MNHNS, CDR2 SASEGT. CDR3 length equals 14 residues. The CDR3 here is CASTEGGPTDTQYF. CDR3 DNA: TGTGCCAGCACCGAGGGAGGGCCCACAGATACGCAGTATTTT.

This clonotype was recorded at least ten times. The chain employs TRBV7-2 and TRBJ2-5; 9 nucleotides align to TRBD2. V gave up 3 bases and J gave up 2 bases; unmatched junction bases: 7. This CDR3 region has 16 residues. The germline CDR1 and CDR2 sequences are SGHTA and FQGNSA. The CDR3 DNA sequence: TGTGCCAGCAGCTTGGGCCTAGCGGGGATACAAGAGACCCAGTACTTC. Protein sequence: CASSLGLAGIQETQYF.

This clonotype has more than one count but fewer than ten. The genes are TRBV19 and TRBJ1-2, with 9 nucleotides matching TRBD1. Trimming at V came to 7 bases and at J to 4 bases, leaving 7 bases not matched to a gene. This CDR3 is 14 amino acids long. Per germline, CDR1 LNHDA and CDR2 SQIVND (reference sequence). The CDR3 DNA follows: TGTGCCAGTATAGGGACAGGGTCTTCCTATGGCTACACCTTC. This gives the protein CASIGTGSSYGYTF.

The chain has TRBV19 and TRBJ1-5; D unresolved. Trimming left V 1 base short and J 5 bases short, with 12 bases between. Germline CDR1 reads LNHDA; CDR2 reads SQIVND (reference sequence). This CDR3 spans 15 amino acids. In DNA form, the CDR3 reads TGTGCCAGTAGTATAGTCCCGACGGAGGATCAGCCCCAGCATTTT. It specifies CASSIVPTEDQPQHF.

This clonotype occurred many times. The chain joins TRBV5-1 to TRBJ2-6, with 7 bases identical to TRBD1. The CDR3 is 15 residues long. Germline-derived CDR1 and CDR2 are SGHRS and YFSETQ. V shed 3 bases and J 2 bases; nucleotides not matched to a gene: 2. CDR3 coding DNA: TGCGCCAGCAGCTACGACAGGGCTGGGGCCAACGTCCTGACTTTC. This translates into CASSYDRAGANVLTF.

This clonotype has more than one count but fewer than ten. The chain combines TRBV27 with TRBJ2-3; 11 bases are a match to TRBD2. The CDR3 sequence is 17 residues long. Trimming at V came to 7 bases and at J to 6 bases, leaving 15 bases not matched to a gene. Germline V gives CDR1 MNHEY, CDR2 SMNVEV (reference sequence). CDR3 bases: TGTGCCAGCAAACCACGGACTAGCGGGTACCTTCGGGATACGCAGTATTTT. The encoded protein is CASKPRTSGYLRDTQYF.

The chain has TRBV12-3 or TRBV12-4 and TRBJ1-1; D is ambiguous. The CDR3 extends over 15 amino acids. Trimming removed 5 bases from V and 1 base from J, with 14 bases in between. The CDR3 bases are TGTGCCAGCAGTACTTTCGGGTGGAGGAACACTGAAGCTTTCTTT. As protein: CASSTFGWRNTEAFF.

Concerning this clonotype: Germline and junction disagree at one end, which may indicate a read error. The chain employs TRBV10-3 and TRBJ2-7; 14 nucleotides agree with TRBD2. Germline V gene lookup returns CDR1 ENHRY and CDR2 SYGVKD. This CDR3 region has 17 residues. The CDR3 region has the DNA TGTGTCATCATCTCGGGACTAGCGGGGGAGAACACTTACGAGCAGTACTTC. It is translated as CVIISGLAGENTYEQYF.

The CDR3 spells CAISGGWFGNEQFF. For the CDR3, the DNA is TGTGCCATCAGTGGAGGGTGGTTCGGCAATGAGCAGTTCTTC. The V and J genes are TRBV10-3 and TRBJ2-1, with a weak D call TRBD2 (5 bases). The V gene lost 4 bases and the J gene lost 6 bases, with 13 bases spanning the gap. The germline gives CDR1 ENHRY, CDR2 SYGVKD. The CDR3 runs 14 residues.

The CDR3 is CASSLRIQTVNEKLFF. CDR3 DNA: TGTGCCAGCAGCTTAAGGATCCAGACGGTTAATGAAAAACTGTTTTTT. The chain recombines TRBV7-6 with TRBJ1-4; D gene ambiguous. V shed 2 bases and J shed 4 bases, with 14 bases lying between them. This CDR3 has 16 residues. CDR1 is SGHVS and CDR2 is FNYEAQ in the germline V gene. The full variable domain, completed using reference TRBV7-6 and TRBJ1-4, is GAGVSQSPRYKVTKRGQDVALRCDPISGHVSLYWYRQALGQGPEFLTYFNYEAQQDKSGLPNDRFSAERPEGSISTLTIQRTEQRDSAMYRCASSLRIQTVNEKLFFGSGTQLSVL.

The sample holds a few counts of this clonotype. The CDR3 is CASRTGGEWADSPLHF. CDR3 nucleotides: TGTGCCAGCAGAACAGGGGGAGAATGGGCGGATTCACCCCTCCACTTT. The chain combines TRBV6-6 with TRBJ1-6; 8 nucleotides match TRBD1. With V trimmed by 6 bases and J by 8 bases, 12 bases remained unmatched. Germline CDR1 reads MNHNY; CDR2 reads SVGAGI (reference sequence). The CDR3 is 16 amino acids.

The rearrangement joins TRBV19 to TRBJ1-1; D is uncertain. CDR3 size: 14 residues. The V end was cut by 3 bases, the J end by 5 bases, with 13 bases between. Germline loops: CDR1 LNHDA, CDR2 SQIVND (reference sequence). Here the CDR3 DNA reads TGTGCCAGTAGTATGACTGGGGATAGTACTGAAGCTTTCTTT. It yields the protein CASSMTGDSTEAFF.

V gene TRBV25-1 combines with J gene TRBJ1-3; D gene uncertain. Germline CDR1 is MGHDK and CDR2 is SYGVNS. CDR3 length equals 16 residues. Trimming took off 2 bases at V and 4 bases at J, with 15 bases between the two ends. The CDR3 protein is CASSEGWQLSGNTIYF. Written as DNA, the CDR3 is TGTGCCAGCAGTGAAGGTTGGCAGCTTTCGGGAAACACCATATATTTT. Full variable domain (outside the CDR3, taken from reference TRBV25-1 and TRBJ1-3): EADIYQTPRYLVIGTGKKITLECSQTMGHDKMYWYQQDPGMELHLIHYSYGVNSTEKGDLSSESTVSRIRTEHFPLTLESARPSHTSQYLCASSEGWQLSGNTIYFGEGSWLTVV.